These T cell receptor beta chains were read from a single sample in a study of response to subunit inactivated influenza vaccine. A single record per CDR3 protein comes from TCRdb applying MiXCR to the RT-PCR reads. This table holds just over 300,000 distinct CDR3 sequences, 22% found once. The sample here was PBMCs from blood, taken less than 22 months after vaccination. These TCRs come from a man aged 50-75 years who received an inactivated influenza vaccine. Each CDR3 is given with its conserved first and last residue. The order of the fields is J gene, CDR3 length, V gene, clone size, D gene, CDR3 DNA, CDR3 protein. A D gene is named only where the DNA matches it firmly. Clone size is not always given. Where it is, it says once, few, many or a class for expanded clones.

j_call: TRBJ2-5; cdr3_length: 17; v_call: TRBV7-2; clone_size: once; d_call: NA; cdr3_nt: TGTGCCAGCAGCTTACGTGGGGGTGCGGGATGGGAAGAGACCCAGTACTTC; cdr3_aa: CASSLRGGAGWEETQYF
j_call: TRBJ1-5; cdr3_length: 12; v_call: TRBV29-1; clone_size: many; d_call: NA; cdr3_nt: TGCAGCGTCGGACTGCCGGATCAGCCCCAGCATTTT; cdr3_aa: CSVGLPDQPQHF
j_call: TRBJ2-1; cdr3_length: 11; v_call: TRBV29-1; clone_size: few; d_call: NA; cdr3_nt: TGCAGCGTTCCGCGGAACAATGAGCAGTTCTTC; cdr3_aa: CSVPRNNEQFF
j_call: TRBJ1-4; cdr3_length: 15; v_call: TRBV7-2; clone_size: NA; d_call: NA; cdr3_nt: TGTGCCAGCAGCTCTAATCGGGAGGGGAGGATAAAACTGTTTTTT; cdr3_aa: CASSSNREGRIKLFF
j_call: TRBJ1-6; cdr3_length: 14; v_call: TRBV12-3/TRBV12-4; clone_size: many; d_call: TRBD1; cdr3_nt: TGTGCCAGCAGCTCCGGGACAGGGAATTCACCCCTCCACTTT; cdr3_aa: CASSSGTGNSPLHF
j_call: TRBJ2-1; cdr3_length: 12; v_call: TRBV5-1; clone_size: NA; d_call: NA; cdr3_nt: TGCGCCAGCAGCTTGGGAAGGGATGAGCAGTTCTTC; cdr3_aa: CASSLGRDEQFF
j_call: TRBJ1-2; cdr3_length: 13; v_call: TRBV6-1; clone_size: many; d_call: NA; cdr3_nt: TGTGCCAGCAGTGAAAACTCTAACTATGGCTACACCTTC; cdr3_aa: CASSENSNYGYTF
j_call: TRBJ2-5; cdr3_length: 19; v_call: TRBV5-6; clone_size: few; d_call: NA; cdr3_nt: TGTGCCAGCAGCTTGGTCCCGTCCCAGGTTTCTGGGAGAGGAGCGACCCAGTACTTC; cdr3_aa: CASSLVPSQVSGRGATQYF
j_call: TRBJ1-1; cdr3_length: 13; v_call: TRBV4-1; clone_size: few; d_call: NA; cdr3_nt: TGCGCCAGCAGCCAAAGGGTGGCCACTGAAGCTTTCTTT; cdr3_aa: CASSQRVATEAFF
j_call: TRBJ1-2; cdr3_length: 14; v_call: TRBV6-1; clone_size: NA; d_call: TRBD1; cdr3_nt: TGTGCCAGCCATACTGACAGGGATAACTATGGCTACACCTTC; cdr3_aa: CASHTDRDNYGYTF
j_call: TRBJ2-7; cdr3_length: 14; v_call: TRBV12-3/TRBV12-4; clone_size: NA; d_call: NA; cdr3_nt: TGTGCCAGCAGTTTACGGCAGGGTCCCAACGAGCAGTACTTC; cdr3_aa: CASSLRQGPNEQYF
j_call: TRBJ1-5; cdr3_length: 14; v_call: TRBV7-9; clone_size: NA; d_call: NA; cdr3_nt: TGTGCCAGCAGCTTGGCAATTGGCAATCAGCCCCAGCATTTT; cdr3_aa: CASSLAIGNQPQHF
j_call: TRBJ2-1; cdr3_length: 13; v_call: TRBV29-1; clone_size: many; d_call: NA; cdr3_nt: TGCAGCGTTGGGCTTTCCGGGCCCCTAAAGCAGTTCTTC; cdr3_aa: CSVGLSGPLKQFF
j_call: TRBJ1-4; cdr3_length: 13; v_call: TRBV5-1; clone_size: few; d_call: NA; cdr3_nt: TGCGCCAGCAGCAAACAGGGTTATGAAAAACTGTTTTTT; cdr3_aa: CASSKQGYEKLFF
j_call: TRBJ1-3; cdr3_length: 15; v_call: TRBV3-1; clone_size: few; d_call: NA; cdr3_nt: TGTGCCAGCAGCCAGGCCGCACACTCTGGAAACACCATATATTTT; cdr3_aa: CASSQAAHSGNTIYF
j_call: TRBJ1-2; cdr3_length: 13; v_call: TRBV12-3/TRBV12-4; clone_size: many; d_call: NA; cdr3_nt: TGTGCCAGCTCTCGGCGGCGGATCTATGGCTACACCTTC; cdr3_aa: CASSRRRIYGYTF
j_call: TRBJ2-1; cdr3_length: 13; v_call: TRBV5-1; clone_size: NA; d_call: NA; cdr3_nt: TGCGCCAGCAGCTTCCTAGCCGACTATGAGCAGTTCTTC; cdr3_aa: CASSFLADYEQFF
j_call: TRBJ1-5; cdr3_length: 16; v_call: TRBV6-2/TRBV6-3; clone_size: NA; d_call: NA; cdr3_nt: TGTGCCAGCAGCCCCCGGACTGGACTCGCAAGGCGGCCCCAGCATTTT; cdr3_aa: CASSPRTGLARRPQHF
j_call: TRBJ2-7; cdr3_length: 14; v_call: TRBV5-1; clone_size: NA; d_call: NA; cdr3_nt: TGCGCCAGCAGCTTGGTTGTCAGCTCCTACGAGCAGTACTTC; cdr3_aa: CASSLVVSSYEQYF
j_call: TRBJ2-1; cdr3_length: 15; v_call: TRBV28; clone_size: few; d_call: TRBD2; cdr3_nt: TGTGCCAGCAGTTTAACGGCGGGAGGTGGGAATGAGCAGTTCTTC; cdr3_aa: CASSLTAGGGNEQFF
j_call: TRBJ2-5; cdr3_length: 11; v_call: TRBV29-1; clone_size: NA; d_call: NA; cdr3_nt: TGCAGCGTTGAGAGTGAAGAGACCCAGTACTTC; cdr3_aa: CSVESEETQYF
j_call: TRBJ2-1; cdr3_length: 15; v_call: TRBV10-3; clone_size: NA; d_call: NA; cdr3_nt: TGTGCCATCACCGCTGGGGGGGCACCCTACAATGAGCAGTTCTTC; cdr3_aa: CAITAGGAPYNEQFF
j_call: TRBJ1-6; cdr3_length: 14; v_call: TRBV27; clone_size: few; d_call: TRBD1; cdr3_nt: TGTGCCAGCAGTGGACAGGGTCAGGGTTCACCCCTCCACTTT; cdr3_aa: CASSGQGQGSPLHF
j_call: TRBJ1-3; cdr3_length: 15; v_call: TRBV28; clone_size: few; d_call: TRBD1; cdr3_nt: TGTGCCACCACTCAGGCAGGGGGCTTTGGAAACACCATATATTTT; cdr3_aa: CATTQAGGFGNTIYF
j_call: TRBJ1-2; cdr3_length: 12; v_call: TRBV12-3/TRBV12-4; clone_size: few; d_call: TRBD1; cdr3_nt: TGTGCCAGCAGCCGGACAGGGCGTGGCTACACCTTC; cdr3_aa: CASSRTGRGYTF
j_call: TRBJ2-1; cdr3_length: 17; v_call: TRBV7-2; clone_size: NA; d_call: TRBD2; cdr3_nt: TGTGCCAGCAGCTTAAGGTGGCGGGAGGAGGCTTACAATGAGCAGTTCTTC; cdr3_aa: CASSLRWREEAYNEQFF
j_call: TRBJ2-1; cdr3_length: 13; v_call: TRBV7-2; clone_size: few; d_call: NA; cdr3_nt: TGTGCCAGCAGCTTCCTCCCCTACAATGAGCAGTTCTTC; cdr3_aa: CASSFLPYNEQFF
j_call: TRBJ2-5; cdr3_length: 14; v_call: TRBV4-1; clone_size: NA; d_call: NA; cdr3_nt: TGCGCCAGCAGCCAGACCGGGACTCAAGAGACCCAGTACTTC; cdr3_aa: CASSQTGTQETQYF
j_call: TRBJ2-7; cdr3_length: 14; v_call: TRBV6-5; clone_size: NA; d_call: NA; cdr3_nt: TGTGCCAGCAGTTACTCGACCGGCACCTACGAGCAGTACTTC; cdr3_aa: CASSYSTGTYEQYF
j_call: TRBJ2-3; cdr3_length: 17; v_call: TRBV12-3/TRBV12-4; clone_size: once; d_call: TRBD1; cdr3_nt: TGTACCAGCACCACTCAGGACAGGGCGAGCGGCACAGATACGCAGTATTTT; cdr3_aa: CTSTTQDRASGTDTQYF
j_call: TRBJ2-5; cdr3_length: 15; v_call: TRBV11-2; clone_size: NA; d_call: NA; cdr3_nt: TGTGCCAGCAGCTCCGGAGACAGAAGACAAGAGACCCAGTACTTC; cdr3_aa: CASSSGDRRQETQYF
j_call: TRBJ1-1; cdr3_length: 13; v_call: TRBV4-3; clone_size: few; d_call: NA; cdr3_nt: TGCGCCAGCAGCCACCGCCCGAACACTGAAGCTTTCTTT; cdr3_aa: CASSHRPNTEAFF
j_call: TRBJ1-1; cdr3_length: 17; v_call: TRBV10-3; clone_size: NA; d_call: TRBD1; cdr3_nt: TGTGCCATCAGTGAGTCGAGGGGGCAGGCCCCTAACACTGAAGCTTTCTTT; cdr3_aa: CAISESRGQAPNTEAFF
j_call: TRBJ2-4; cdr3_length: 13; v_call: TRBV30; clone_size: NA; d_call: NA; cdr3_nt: TGTGCCTGGAGTGTACGAGGGACAAACATTCAGTACTTC; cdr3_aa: CAWSVRGTNIQYF
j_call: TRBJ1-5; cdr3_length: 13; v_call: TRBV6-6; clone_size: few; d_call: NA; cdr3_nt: TGTGCCAGCAGTTCCAAGACTGTCGGGCCCCAGCATTTT; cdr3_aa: CASSSKTVGPQHF
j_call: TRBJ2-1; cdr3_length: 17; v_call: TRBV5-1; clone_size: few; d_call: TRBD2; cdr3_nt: TGCGCCAGCAGCTTGGTAGAGGCTAGCGGGGGCCACAATGAGCAGTTCTTC; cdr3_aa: CASSLVEASGGHNEQFF
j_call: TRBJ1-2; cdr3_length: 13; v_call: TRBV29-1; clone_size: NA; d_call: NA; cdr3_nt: TGCAGCGTGCAGGACGGACTCAACTATGGCTACACCTTC; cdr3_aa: CSVQDGLNYGYTF
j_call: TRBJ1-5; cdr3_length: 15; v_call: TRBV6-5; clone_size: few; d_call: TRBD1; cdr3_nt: TGTGCCAGCAGTTCCCAACAGGGGCCAGGTCAGCCCCAGCATTTT; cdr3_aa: CASSSQQGPGQPQHF
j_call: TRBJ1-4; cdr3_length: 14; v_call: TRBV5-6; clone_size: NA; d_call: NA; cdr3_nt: TGTGCCAGCAGTTTGAGGCACGGGAAGCGGAAACTGTTTTTT; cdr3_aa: CASSLRHGKRKLFF
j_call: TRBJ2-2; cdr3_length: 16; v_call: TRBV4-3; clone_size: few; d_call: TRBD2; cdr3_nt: TGCGCCAGCAGCCAAGCTAGCGGGGGGGCAATCGGGGAGCTGTTTTTT; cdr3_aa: CASSQASGGAIGELFF
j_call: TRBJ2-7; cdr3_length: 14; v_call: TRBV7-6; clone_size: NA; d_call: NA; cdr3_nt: TGTGCCAGCAGCTTAGGTGCAGGGAACTACGAGCAGTACTTC; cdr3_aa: CASSLGAGNYEQYF
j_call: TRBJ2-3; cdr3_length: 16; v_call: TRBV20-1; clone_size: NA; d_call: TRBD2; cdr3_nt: TGCAGTGCTGCACATACTAGCGGGAAGGGGACAGATACGCAGTATTTT; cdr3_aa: CSAAHTSGKGTDTQYF
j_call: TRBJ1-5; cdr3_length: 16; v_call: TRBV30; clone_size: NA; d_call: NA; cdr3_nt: TGTGCCTGGAGTGTACTCCAGGTAACTCGGGGTCAGCCCCAGCATTTT; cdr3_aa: CAWSVLQVTRGQPQHF
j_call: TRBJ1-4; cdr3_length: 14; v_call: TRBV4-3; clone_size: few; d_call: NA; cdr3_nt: TGCGCCAGCAGCCAAGATTTAAGGGGAGGAAAACTGTTTTTT; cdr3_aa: CASSQDLRGGKLFF
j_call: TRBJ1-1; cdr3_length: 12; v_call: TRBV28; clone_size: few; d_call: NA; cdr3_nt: TGTGCCAGCAGCCGAGACACTGCTGAAGCTTTCTTT; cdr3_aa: CASSRDTAEAFF
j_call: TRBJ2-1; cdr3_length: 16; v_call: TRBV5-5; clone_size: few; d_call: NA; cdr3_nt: TGTGCCAGCAGCTTGGATACTGGGCTTTCCTACAATGAGCAGTTCTTC; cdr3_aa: CASSLDTGLSYNEQFF
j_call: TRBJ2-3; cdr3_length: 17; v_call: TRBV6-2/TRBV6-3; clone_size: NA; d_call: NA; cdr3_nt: TGTGCCAGCAGTTACGAGGATGCGGGGGCGAGGATAGATACGCAGTATTTT; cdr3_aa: CASSYEDAGARIDTQYF
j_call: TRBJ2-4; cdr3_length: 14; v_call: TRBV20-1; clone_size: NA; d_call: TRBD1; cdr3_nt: TGCAGTGCTAGAGATAACAGGGGAGATTACATTCAGTACTTC; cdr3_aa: CSARDNRGDYIQYF
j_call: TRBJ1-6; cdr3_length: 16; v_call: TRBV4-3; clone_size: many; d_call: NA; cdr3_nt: TGCGCCAGCAGCATCTCTTGGGACCAAAAGAATTCACCCCTCCACTTT; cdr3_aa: CASSISWDQKNSPLHF
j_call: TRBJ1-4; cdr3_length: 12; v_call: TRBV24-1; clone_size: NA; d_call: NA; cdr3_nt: TGTGCCACCAGTGGGGACGAGGGAAAACTGTTTTTT; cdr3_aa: CATSGDEGKLFF